Sequencing of this T cell receptor (beta chain) was carried out in a study of blood T cells in healthy people across ages. Then a second PCR, running roughly 7 to 11 cycles, was carried out with a sample-barcoded 5' primer and a J-beta primer mix. TCRdb reprocessed the 5' RACE reads with MiXCR, giving one entry per CDR3 protein. Of 1,300,000 or so distinct CDR3 sequences listed, approximately 59% are singletons. Peripheral blood, around 9.4 milliliters per donor, was collected. V shed 4 bases and J 7 bases; nucleotides not matched to a gene: 12. CDR1 is MNHEY, CDR2 SVGAGI, per germline. This CDR3 is built from 16 residues.

Material for sequencing was blood. This clonotype was obtained from a man younger than 35 in good health. The gene calls are TRBV6-5 and TRBJ2-1, with 8 nucleotides matching TRBD1. CDR3 region: CASSSRTGTGGNEQFF. The CDR3, as DNA: TGTGCCAGCAGTTCAAGGACAGGTACAGGGGGGAATGAGCAGTTCTTC.